This TCR beta chain was recovered during a study of identical twins. Study observations and caveats: For zero-insertion analyses, partial confounding could come from invariant MAIT and iNKT cells. These conclusions were based on statistical analysis (cross-sectional, not following the same donors). Fewer insertions marked abundant cord blood beta clonotypes; young adult naive trended weakly, memory not at all.

TCRdb passed the 5' RACE reads through MiXCR, listing each CDR3 protein once. Among roughly 350,000 distinct CDR3 sequences listed, around 9% were seen once. Germline-derived CDR1 and CDR2 are DFQATT and SNEGSKA (reference sequence). V shed 2 bases, J shed 6 bases, and the junction held 6 bases outside the gene matches. The CDR3 spans 16 residues. This clonotype was picked up a small number of times. Its matching antigen is unknown. V is TRBV20-1 and J is TRBJ2-1; 14 bases are a match to TRBD2. The specimen sequenced was naive T cells sorted from blood. The receptor was isolated from a woman aged 50 to 60 in good health. The chain's CDR3 is CSARSRTSGRPNEQFF. The DNA for the CDR3 is TGCAGTGCTAGATCACGGACTAGCGGGAGGCCCAATGAGCAGTTCTTC.